This T cell receptor (beta chain) came from a study of blood T cell repertoires in COVID-19. Sequencing used immunoSEQ multiplex PCR; TCRdb keeps in-frame clones, though not all of them. This sample has about 48,000 clones, with roughly nine tenths found just once. Looked up from germline, CDR1 is SGHTA and CDR2 is FQGNSA. This CDR3 is built from 15 residues. With V trimmed by 4 bases and J by 7 bases, 9 bases remained unmatched. What was sequenced was peripheral blood. The chain links TRBV7-2 to TRBJ1-4, with 7 bases lining up with TRBD1. The clonotype originates from a woman older than 75 with acute or convalescent COVID-19. The CDR3 sequence: CASSSETGRGEKLFF. CDR3 bases: TGTGCCAGCAGCTCCGAGACAGGGAGAGGTGAAAAACTGTTTTTT.